One TCR beta chain is described in this entry. Germline CDR1 and CDR2: WNHNN and SYGVQD (reference sequence). The CDR3 has 14 residues. V lost 2 bases and J lost 5; bases outside the gene matches: 0. This entry is derived from a study of blood T cell repertoires in COVID-19. Study information: COVID-19 samples from acute and convalescent phases originated in the United States, Italy and Spain. Sample material is recorded as cDNA or gDNA derived from T cells, B-cell-depleted T cells, or PBMCs.

Original handling: From reference gene primer amplification, estimates of nucleated cell counts were derived. The repertoire was sequenced with immunoSEQ multiplex PCR; TCRdb's copy has only in-frame clones and lacks some. V and J calls and clone size are those listed in that table; D and trimming were worked out from the DNA. Of about 120,000 clones listed, around 78% are singletons. Sequenced material: peripheral blood. The chain links TRBV10-1 to TRBJ2-3, with TRBD2 identical over 11 bases. This clonotype was sampled from a man aged 30-40 years with acute or convalescent COVID-19. Here the CDR3 reads CASSETSGRDTQYF. Written as DNA, the CDR3 is TGCGCCAGCAGTGAGACTAGCGGGAGAGATACGCAGTATTTT.